This T cell receptor beta chain comes out of a study of blood T cell repertoires in COVID-19. As for the study in general: Acute and convalescent COVID-19 specimens originated in the United States, Italy and Spain. From T cells, B-cell-depleted T cells, or PBMCs came the material, which was cDNA or gDNA.

The germline CDR1 and CDR2 sequences are MDHEN and SYDVKM. V shed 5 bases and J shed 4 bases, with 9 bases lying between them. The CDR3 is 14 residues long. In the study's own analysis: Estimation of nucleated cell counts relied on the amplification of reference gene primers. Sequencing used immunoSEQ multiplex PCR; TCRdb keeps in-frame clones, though not all of them. For V, J and clone size, that table is used; D and trimming come from the DNA. The sample includes fewer than 70,000 clones, 90% to 95% of them seen just once. The TCR was taken from a man aged 50 or older with active COVID-19. The chain recombines TRBV28 with TRBJ1-6; D is uncertain. The sample was peripheral blood. The CDR3 DNA reads as TGTGCCAGCAGTGTTCTCGTTTATAATTCACCCCTCCACTTT. Amino acid sequence: CASSVLVYNSPLHF.